This TCR beta chain was captured in a study of regulatory T cells in long-lasting Graves disease. This clonotype showed up many times. Its target is not known. Time point reported: newly diagnosed GD, antithyroid drugs for less than 3 months. RNA from PBMCs was the source of the TCR library. Study-wide results and limits: Gene preferences differed: TRBV28, TRBJ1-2, TRBJ2-5 in persistent cases.

CDR3 size: 14 residues. Per the germline V gene, CDR1 is SNHLY and CDR2 is FYNNEI. V dropped 4 bases and J dropped 4 bases, with 10 bases sitting between them. To make TCR beta libraries, researchers used iRepertoire HTBI primers and Arm-PCR of CDR3 regions. TCRdb fed the multiplex PCR reads into MiXCR, producing one record per CDR3 protein. The profile shows 350,000 to 500,000 distinct CDR3 sequences, over 15% of them singletons. The same sample was also studied in work on T cells in Graves' hyperthyroidism and ophthalmopathy.

Sequenced material: peripheral blood mononuclear cells (PBMCs), taken at new diagnosis, from a patient treated with antithyroid drugs. This sequence was found in a woman aged 25-40 years with Graves disease. The rearrangement links TRBV2 to TRBJ2-2, with D perhaps matching TRBD2 (5 bases). Here the CDR3 DNA reads TGTGCCAGCAGTGCCGGCCTAGCCACCGGGGAGCTGTTTTTT. Protein product: CASSAGLATGELFF.